This TCR beta chain was profiled in a study of blood T cell repertoires in COVID-19. Across the whole study: The samples span acute and convalescent COVID-19 from the United States, Italy and Spain.

V lost 6 bases and J 3 bases, leaving 11 bases between the germline ends. CDR1 MNHEY and CDR2 SVGAGI come from the germline V gene. The CDR3 sequence is 14 residues long. Sequenced by immunoSEQ multiplex PCR; TCRdb stores in-frame clones only, minus some. This sample yields about 350,000 clones, of which approximately 86% are seen a single time; about 7.1% belongs to the top ten. The chain is built from TRBV6-5 and TRBJ2-2; D might be TRBD1 (5 bases). Specimen: peripheral blood. This TCR was recovered from a woman aged 55-75 years with COVID-19, enrolled during active disease. CDR3 residues: CASRRDSYTGELFF. Written as DNA, the CDR3 is TGTGCCAGCAGGCGTGACAGTTACACCGGGGAGCTGTTTTTT.